These T cell receptor beta chains were read from a single sample in a study of blood T cell repertoires in COVID-19. Only in-frame clones appear in the TCRdb table, and some are missing; sequencing was by immunoSEQ multiplex PCR. The sample consists of some 250,000 clones, approximately 81% of them appearing once. Specimen: peripheral blood. These receptors were collected from a woman under 30 with acute or convalescent COVID-19. CDR3s include the opening cysteine and the closing phenylalanine or tryptophan. Fields, in order: J gene, D gene, V gene, clone size, CDR3 protein, CDR3 DNA. A D gene is named only where the DNA matches it firmly. Some rows have no size entry. The others give once, few or many, or a class for an expanded clone.

>TRBJ2-3|TRBD2|TRBV5-1|.
CASSSGLAGPTDTQYF
TGCGCCAGCAGCTCGGGACTAGCGGGACCTACAGATACGCAGTATTTT
>TRBJ1-5|.|TRBV18|.
CASSQGENQPQHF
TGTGCCAGCTCACAGGGAGAAAATCAGCCCCAGCATTTT
>TRBJ2-5|TRBD2|TRBV18|.
CASSPLGGSEETQYF
TGTGCCAGCTCACCATTGGGGGGGAGCGAAGAGACCCAGTACTTC
>TRBJ2-5|TRBD1|TRBV19|.
CASSIKTGTGAGGNRETQYF
TGTGCCAGTAGTATAAAAACCGGGACAGGGGCCGGAGGGAATAGAGAGACCCAGTACTTC
>TRBJ2-5|TRBD1|TRBV5-6|.
CASSFRTGGGETQYF
TGTGCCAGCAGCTTTAGGACAGGGGGCGGAGAGACCCAGTACTTC
>TRBJ2-5|.|TRBV4-3|.
CASSQDAGRWETQYF
TGCGCCAGCAGCCAAGATGCTGGGAGGTGGGAGACCCAGTACTTC
>TRBJ1-6|TRBD1|TRBV9|.
CASSVQGANSPLHF
TGTGCCAGCAGCGTCCAGGGGGCCAATTCACCCCTCCACTTT
>TRBJ1-5|.|TRBV28|.
CASSLLGEVRRHQPQHF
TGTGCCAGCAGTTTATTAGGGGAGGTAAGAAGACATCAGCCCCAGCATTTT
>TRBJ2-7|.|TRBV6-5|.
CASRSGSAYEQYF
TGTGCCAGCAGAAGCGGGTCCGCCTACGAGCAGTACTTC
>TRBJ2-2|.|TRBV11-2|.
CASSLLGSRTGELFF
TGTGCCAGCAGCTTACTCGGGAGTCGCACCGGGGAGCTGTTTTTT
>TRBJ2-7|.|TRBV7-2|.
CASSQRALSYEQYF
TGTGCCAGCAGTCAGAGGGCGCTCTCCTACGAGCAGTACTTC
>TRBJ2-2|.|TRBV7-8|.
CASSSTPWGGGTGELFF
TGTGCCAGCAGCTCCACCCCGTGGGGGGGCGGGACCGGGGAGCTGTTTTTT
>TRBJ1-3|.|TRBV11-2|.
CASSQDRISGNTIYF
TGTGCCAGCAGCCAGGACAGAATTTCTGGAAACACCATATATTTT
>TRBJ1-1|TRBD1|TRBV30|few
CAWSYPDRGGREAFF
TGTGCCTGGAGTTACCCTGACAGGGGAGGTAGAGAAGCTTTCTTT
>TRBJ2-3|TRBD2|TRBV7-8|once
CASSYYYSSGSTGGSADTQYF
TGTGCCAGCAGCTATTACTATAGTAGCGGGAGTACGGGTGGATCTGCAGATACGCAGTATTTT
>TRBJ2-2|.|TRBV10-1|.
CASSGRGSGNTGELFF
TGCGCCAGCAGTGGGCGAGGTAGCGGGAACACCGGGGAGCTGTTTTTT
>TRBJ2-1|TRBD2|TRBV5-1|.
CASSRRAGGDNEQFF
TGCGCCAGCAGCCGACGGGCGGGAGGAGACAATGAGCAGTTCTTC
>TRBJ1-4|.|TRBV2|.
CASRGLNEKLFF
TGTGCCAGCCGGGGGTTGAATGAAAAACTGTTTTTT
>TRBJ2-1|TRBD2|TRBV7-9|.
CASSPNAGGPYEQFF
TGTGCCAGCAGCCCAAATGCGGGAGGCCCCTACGAGCAGTTCTTC
>TRBJ2-7|.|TRBV7-8|.
CASSFRGSYEQYF
TGTGCCAGCAGCTTCAGGGGCTCCTACGAGCAGTACTTC
>TRBJ2-4|.|TRBV4-3|.
CASSQETMAEVGIQYF
TGCGCCAGCAGCCAAGAAACTATGGCGGAAGTAGGCATTCAGTACTTC
>TRBJ1-1|.|TRBV6-2/TRBV6-3|.
CASSYHLGSYLKTEAFF
TGTGCCAGCAGTTACCACCTAGGTTCCTACCTGAAGACTGAAGCTTTCTTT
>TRBJ2-5|TRBD2|TRBV7-3|.
CASSLTEGSGRPGGTQYF
TGTGCCAGCAGCTTAACGGAGGGTAGCGGGAGGCCAGGAGGGACCCAGTACTTC
>TRBJ2-3|TRBD2|TRBV3-1/TRBV3-2|.
CASSHHLAGGGGTQYF
TGTGCCAGCAGCCACCACTTAGCGGGAGGCGGGGGTACGCAGTATTTT
>TRBJ2-5|.|TRBV15|.
CATRSSWSGWGQYF
TGTGCCACCAGATCCTCCTGGAGCGGTTGGGGCCAGTACTTC
>TRBJ1-2|.|TRBV18|.
CASSLAVGGGYTF
TGTGCCAGCTCGCTGGCGGTTGGTGGAGGCTACACCTTC
>TRBJ2-2|.|TRBV11-1|.
CASKRDTGELFF
TGTGCCAGCAAGCGGGACACCGGGGAGCTGTTTTTT
>TRBJ1-2|.|TRBV3-1/TRBV3-2|.
CASSREGHYGYTF
TGTGCCAGCAGCCGAGAGGGCCACTATGGCTACACCTTC
>TRBJ2-2|TRBD1|TRBV3-1/TRBV3-2|.
CASSHETGANTGELFF
TGTGCCAGCAGCCATGAAACAGGGGCGAACACCGGGGAGCTGTTTTTT
>TRBJ2-3|.|TRBV4-2|.
CASSQVQGGADTQYF
TGTGCCAGCAGCCAAGTACAGGGAGGGGCTGATACGCAGTATTTT
>TRBJ2-2|.|TRBV6-2/TRBV6-3|.
CASSYFPGNTGELFF
TGTGCCAGCAGTTACTTTCCAGGGAACACCGGGGAGCTGTTTTTT
>TRBJ2-3|.|TRBV15|.
CATGGADRNTQYF
TGTGCCACCGGAGGGGCCGATCGCAATACGCAGTATTTT
>TRBJ2-7|.|TRBV15|.
CATSPGLTYEQYF
TGTGCCACCAGCCCCGGACTTACCTACGAGCAGTACTTC
>TRBJ2-1|.|TRBV30|.
CARTSLGAEQFF
TGTGCCCGAACCTCTCTAGGGGCTGAGCAGTTCTTC
>TRBJ1-5|.|TRBV28|.
CASSFVEVLVNQPQHF
TGTGCCAGCAGTTTTGTGGAGGTTCTGGTCAATCAGCCCCAGCATTTT
>TRBJ2-1|TRBD2|TRBV10-2|.
CASSPRTSGEQFF
TGCGCCAGCTCGCCTAGGACTAGCGGTGAGCAGTTCTTC
>TRBJ1-1|.|TRBV7-9|medium-sized
CASSYGGRTEAFF
TGTGCCAGCAGCTACGGGGGACGGACTGAAGCTTTCTTT
>TRBJ2-1|.|TRBV2|.
CASSDGSGLYNEQFF
TGTGCCAGCAGTGATGGTAGCGGCCTCTACAATGAGCAGTTCTTC
>TRBJ1-3|.|TRBV7-2|.
CASSLGGHHGNTIYF
TGTGCCAGCAGCTTAGGGGGCCATCATGGAAACACCATATATTTT
>TRBJ2-7|TRBD2|TRBV18|.
CASSPGTRAPYEQYF
TGTGCCAGCTCACCCGGGACTAGAGCTCCCTACGAGCAGTACTTC
>TRBJ1-5|.|TRBV12-3/TRBV12-4|.
CASSLPGEGQQHF
TGTGCCAGCAGTTTACCAGGGGAAGGCCAGCAGCATTTT
>TRBJ2-7|TRBD2|TRBV7-9|.
CASSSMTSGPYEQYF
TGTGCCAGCAGCTCCATGACTAGCGGGCCTTACGAGCAGTACTTC
>TRBJ2-1|TRBD2|TRBV5-1|.
CASSFGTSGISYNEQFF
TGCGCCAGCAGCTTCGGGACTAGCGGGATCTCCTACAATGAGCAGTTCTTC
>TRBJ1-2|.|TRBV5-1|.
CASSLVRGVYGYTF
TGCGCCAGCAGCTTGGTGCGGGGAGTCTATGGCTACACCTTC
>TRBJ1-2|TRBD1|TRBV28|.
CASSLGGQGGYGYTF
TGTGCCAGCAGTTTAGGCGGACAGGGCGGCTATGGCTACACCTTC
>TRBJ2-7|TRBD1|TRBV7-9|.
CASSSDRGDLSYEQYF
TGTGCCAGCAGCTCTGACAGGGGGGACTTATCCTACGAGCAGTACTTC
>TRBJ2-1|TRBD2|TRBV19|.
CASGLAGERTYNEQFF
TGTGCTTCGGGACTAGCGGGAGAGAGGACCTACAATGAGCAGTTCTTC
>TRBJ2-1|.|TRBV9|.
CASSVGPSARDNNEQFF
TGTGCCAGCAGCGTAGGGCCGTCAGCCAGGGATAACAATGAGCAGTTCTTC
>TRBJ2-1|.|TRBV19|.
CASSIWASEQFF
TGTGCCAGTAGTATTTGGGCGAGTGAGCAGTTCTTC
>TRBJ1-3|.|TRBV6-5|.
CASSLTVSGNTIYF
TGTGCCAGCAGTTTGACAGTCTCTGGAAACACCATATATTTT
>TRBJ2-2|.|TRBV11-2|.
CASSSRGLDTGELFF
TGTGCCAGCAGCTCCCGAGGACTGGACACCGGGGAGCTGTTTTTT
>TRBJ2-7|.|TRBV19|.
CASSIDKGSEQYF
TGTGCCAGTAGTATAGACAAGGGGTCCGAGCAGTACTTC
>TRBJ2-1|.|TRBV13|.
CASSFGAEVYNEQFF
TGTGCCAGCAGCTTCGGAGCCGAGGTTTACAATGAGCAGTTCTTC
>TRBJ2-7|TRBD1|TRBV11-2|.
CASSRTTGYEQYF
TGTGCCAGCAGCCGAACGACAGGGTACGAGCAGTACTTC